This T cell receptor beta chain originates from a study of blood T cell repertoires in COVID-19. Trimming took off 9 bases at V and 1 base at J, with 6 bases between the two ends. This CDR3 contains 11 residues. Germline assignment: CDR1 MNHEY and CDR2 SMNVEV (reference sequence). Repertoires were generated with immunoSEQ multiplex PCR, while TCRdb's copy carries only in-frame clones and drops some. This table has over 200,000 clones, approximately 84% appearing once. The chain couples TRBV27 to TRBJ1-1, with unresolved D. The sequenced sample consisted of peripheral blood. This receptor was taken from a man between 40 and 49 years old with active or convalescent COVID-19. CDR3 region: CASFRNTEAFF. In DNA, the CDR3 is TGTGCCAGTTTCCGGAACACTGAAGCTTTCTTT.